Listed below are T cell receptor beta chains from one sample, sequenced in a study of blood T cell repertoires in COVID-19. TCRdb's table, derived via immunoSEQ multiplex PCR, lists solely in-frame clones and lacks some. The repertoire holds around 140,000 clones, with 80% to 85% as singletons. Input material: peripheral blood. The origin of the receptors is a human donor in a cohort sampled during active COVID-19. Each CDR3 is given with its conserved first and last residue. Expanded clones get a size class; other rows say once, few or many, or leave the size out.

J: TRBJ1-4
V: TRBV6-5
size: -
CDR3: CASSYMTGLGEKLFF

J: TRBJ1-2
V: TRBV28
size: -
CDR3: CASSTISPGGNYGYTF

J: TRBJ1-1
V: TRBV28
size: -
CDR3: CASTLPGTEAFF

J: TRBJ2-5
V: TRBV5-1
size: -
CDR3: CASSAGLAGGFQETQYF

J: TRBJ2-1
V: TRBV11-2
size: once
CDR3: CASSLRGGGLGDEQFF

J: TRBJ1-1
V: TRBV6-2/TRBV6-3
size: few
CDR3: CASSLLGQGWTEAFF

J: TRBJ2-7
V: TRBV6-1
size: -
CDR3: CASSEDGLGLGEQYF

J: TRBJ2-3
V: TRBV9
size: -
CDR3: CASSVGGSGRGNTQYF

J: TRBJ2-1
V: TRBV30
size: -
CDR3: CAWKGLVPFSYNEQFF

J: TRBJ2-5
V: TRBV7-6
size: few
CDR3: CASSLTLQETQYF

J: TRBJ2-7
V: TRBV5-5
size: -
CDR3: CASRALPGRDAYEQYF

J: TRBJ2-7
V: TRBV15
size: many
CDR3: CATSRQQGYEQYF

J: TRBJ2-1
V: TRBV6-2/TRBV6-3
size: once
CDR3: CASSQRTGIYNEQFF

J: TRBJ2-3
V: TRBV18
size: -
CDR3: CASSPPRGLRPDTQYF

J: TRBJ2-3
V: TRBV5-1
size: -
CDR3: CASSLAGGETDTQYF

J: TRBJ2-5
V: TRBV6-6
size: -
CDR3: CASSKGAGLGTQYF

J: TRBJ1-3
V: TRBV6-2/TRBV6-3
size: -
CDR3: CASSSAGNTIYF

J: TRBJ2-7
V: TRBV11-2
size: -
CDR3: CASSFGSSTGEQYF

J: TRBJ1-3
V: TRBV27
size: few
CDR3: CASSSGGGNTIYF

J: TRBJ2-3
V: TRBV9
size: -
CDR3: CASSVASGRGTDTQYF

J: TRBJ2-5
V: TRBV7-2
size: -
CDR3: CASSSQGDSQETQYF

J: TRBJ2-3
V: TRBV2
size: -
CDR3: CASTEGYLAGTTDTQYF

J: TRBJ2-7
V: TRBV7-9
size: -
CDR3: CASSPAGVRYEQYF

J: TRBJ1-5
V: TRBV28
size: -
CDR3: CASSWGGFANQPQHF

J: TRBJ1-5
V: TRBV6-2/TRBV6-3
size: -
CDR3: CASSREFNQPQHF

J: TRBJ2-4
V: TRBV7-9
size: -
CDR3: CASSSYSQSLAKNIQYF

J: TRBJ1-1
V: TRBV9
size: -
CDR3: CASSVARGIKDLNTEAFF

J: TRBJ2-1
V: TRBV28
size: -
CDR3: CASSPPPGLAGGSLNEQFF

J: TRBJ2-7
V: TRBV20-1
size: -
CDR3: CSASNPGLAGEGITYEQYF

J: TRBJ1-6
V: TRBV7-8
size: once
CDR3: CASSLVAVRVWNSPLHF

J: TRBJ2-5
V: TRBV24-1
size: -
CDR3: CATSDLAPRAGLQETQYF

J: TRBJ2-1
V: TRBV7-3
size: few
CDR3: CASSFRRGELSEQFF

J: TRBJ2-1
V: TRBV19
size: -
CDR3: CASSRSGSSYNEQFF

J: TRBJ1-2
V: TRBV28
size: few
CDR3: CASSGDREMTGYTF

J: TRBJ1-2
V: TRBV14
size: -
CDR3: CASSQDLGVYGYTF

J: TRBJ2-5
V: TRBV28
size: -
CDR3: CASGRFDLETQYF

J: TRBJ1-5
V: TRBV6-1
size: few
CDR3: CASSEQGAQPQHF

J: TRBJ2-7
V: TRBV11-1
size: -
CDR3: CASSYRAGTGDYEQYF

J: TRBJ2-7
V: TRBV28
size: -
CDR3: CASSTPGQDGEQYF

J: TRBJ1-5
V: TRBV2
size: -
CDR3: CASTKRDRGNNQPQHF

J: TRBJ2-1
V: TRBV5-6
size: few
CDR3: CASSLRTSGFPSTYNEQFF

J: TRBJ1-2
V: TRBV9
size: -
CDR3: CASSVAEGGGQGNGYTF

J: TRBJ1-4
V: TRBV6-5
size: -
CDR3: CATGFWVGNEKLFF

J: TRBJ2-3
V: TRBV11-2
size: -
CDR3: CASSRVRGSTDTQYF

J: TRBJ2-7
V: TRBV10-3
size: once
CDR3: CAISEGPGLAGGRYEQYF

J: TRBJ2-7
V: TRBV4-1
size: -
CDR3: CASSQDVWTSAHEQYF

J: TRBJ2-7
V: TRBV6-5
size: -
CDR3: CASSSPSGTSYEQYF

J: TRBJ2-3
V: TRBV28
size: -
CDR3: CASRPGLAAGTQYF

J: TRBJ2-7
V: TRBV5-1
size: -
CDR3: CASSIGTSGFYEQYF

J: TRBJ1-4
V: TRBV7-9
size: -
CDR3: CASTKGQGNEKLFF

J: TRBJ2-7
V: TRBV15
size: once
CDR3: CATSRDLLGRGGYEQYF

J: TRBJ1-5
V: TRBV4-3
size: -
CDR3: CASSQNVHGTGAVQPQHF

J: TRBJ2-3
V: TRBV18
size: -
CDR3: CASADSTSATDTQYF

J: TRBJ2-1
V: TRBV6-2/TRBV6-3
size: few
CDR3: CASSYRDEQFF

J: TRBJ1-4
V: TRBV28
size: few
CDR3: CAARSATNEKLFF